The 27 T cell receptor beta chains below were found in one sample sequenced in a study of blood T cell repertoires in COVID-19. Libraries were prepared by immunoSEQ multiplex PCR; TCRdb keeps only in-frame clonotypes and omits some of them. The repertoire consists of about 220,000 clones, with more than 65% occurring once and the leading ten covering roughly a tenth. The sequenced material came from peripheral blood. These receptor sequences come from a man aged 50 or older with active or convalescent COVID-19.

This chain uses TRBV7-2 with TRBJ1-1, with 7 bases identical to TRBD1. V trimming: 5 bases; J trimming: 8 bases; junction bases outside the gene matches: 5. This CDR3 has 12 amino acids. Germline V gene data show CDR1 as SGHTA and CDR2 as FQGNSA. The CDR3 DNA reads as TGTGCCAGCAGCGCCCAACAGGGGGAAGCTTTCTTT. It encodes CASSAQQGEAFF.

V is TRBV4-3 and J is TRBJ1-5; 8 bases map to TRBD1. Germline-derived CDR1 and CDR2 are LGHNA and YSLEER. The V segment lost 1 base and the J segment 5 bases; nucleotides outside the gene matches: 4. The CDR3 is 15 residues long. CDR3 in amino acids: CASSQGTGKYQPQHF. The DNA of the CDR3 is TGCGCCAGCAGCCAAGGGACAGGGAAATATCAGCCCCAGCATTTT.

The chain is built from TRBV18 and TRBJ2-2, with D maybe TRBD2 (5 bases). From germline, CDR1 is KGHSH and CDR2 LQKENI. CDR3 length equals 18 residues. V gave up 5 bases and J gave up 4 bases, with 23 bases separating them. This CDR3 reads CASSIWTGLRVRTGELFF. The CDR3 DNA follows: TGTGCCAGCTCAATTTGGACGGGATTAAGGGTCCGCACCGGGGAGCTGTTTTTT.

This sequence joins TRBV3-1 (or the pseudogene TRBV3-2) and TRBJ2-7; 11 bases line up with TRBD2. V shed 0 bases, J shed 4 bases, and the junction held 17 bases outside the gene matches. The V gene's germline CDR1 is LGHDT and CDR2 YNNKEL (reference sequence). This CDR3 comprises 20 residues. CDR3 sequence (DNA): TGTGCCAGCAGCCAAGATATAGGACCTAGCGGGGGGCTGGGACTTTACGAGCAGTACGTC. Amino acids: CASSQDIGPSGGLGLYEQYV.

V is TRBV4-2 and J is TRBJ1-5, with D hard to call. The CDR3 loop spans 16 amino acids. Trimming stripped 3 bases from V and 3 bases from J, with 15 bases between. The germline V gene has CDR1 LGHNA and CDR2 YNFKEQ. Here the CDR3 reads CASSQAVTVNNQPQHF. Here the CDR3 DNA reads TGTGCCAGCAGCCAGGCCGTTACAGTGAACAATCAGCCCCAGCATTTT.

This rearrangement joins TRBV7-8 to TRBJ2-7; no clear D gene. Germline lookup yields CDR1 SGHVS and CDR2 FQNEAQ. The length of the CDR3 is 12 residues. Between the trimmed V and J ends, which lost 5 bases and 4 bases, there was a span of 9 bases. The CDR3 region is CASSNDGYEQYF. The DNA for the CDR3 is TGTGCCAGCAGCAACGACGGGTACGAGCAGTACTTC.

This sequence joins TRBV21-1 and TRBJ2-7; the D call in the table, TRBD1, was not verified against the DNA. TRBV21-1 constitutes a pseudogene. CDR3 length: 14 residues. Here the CDR3 DNA reads TGTGCCAGCAGCAAAGAAGGGGGTAGGAACGAGCAGTACTTC. Protein sequence: CASSKEGGRNEQYF.

The chain recombines TRBV7-2 with TRBJ1-2; TRBD1 might be the D (6 bases). The CDR3 has 15 amino acids. V dropped 4 bases and J dropped 4 bases, with 16 bases sitting between them. The germline V gene has CDR1 SGHTA and CDR2 FQGNSA. The CDR3 spells CASSSDRSLTYGYTF. CDR3 DNA: TGTGCCAGCAGCTCCGACAGGTCGCTTACCTATGGCTACACCTTC.

The genes are TRBV3-1 (or the pseudogene TRBV3-2) and TRBJ1-2; perhaps TRBD1 as D (6 bases). Germline loops: CDR1 LGHDT, CDR2 YNNKEL (reference sequence). Trimming left V 0 bases short and J 2 bases short, with 13 bases between. This CDR3 comprises 16 residues. The CDR3, as DNA: TGTGCCAGCAGCCAAGATTGGTATCAGGGGAACTATGGCTACACCTTC. This codes for CASSQDWYQGNYGYTF.

The chain combines TRBV18 with TRBJ2-1, with TRBD1 matching over 9 bases. There are 15 residues in the CDR3. Germline V lookup: CDR1 KGHSH, CDR2 LQKENI. J lost 4 bases, V lost 2 bases, and 3 bases had no gene match. The CDR3 sequence: CASSPGTGIYNEQFF. In nucleotides, the CDR3 is TGTGCCAGCTCACCAGGGACAGGGATTTACAATGAGCAGTTCTTC.

The rearrangement joins TRBV25-1 to TRBJ1-4; tentatively, D is TRBD1 (6 bases). The CDR3 has 13 residues. V was clipped by 6 bases and J by 6 bases, with 11 bases between them. Germline V gene sequence: CDR1 MGHDK, CDR2 SYGVNS. The CDR3 loop reads CASRQGRDEKLFF. The CDR3 bases are TGTGCCAGCAGACAGGGACGGGATGAAAAACTGTTTTTT.

This CDR3 reads CASSLARLTNYGYTF. In DNA, the CDR3 is TGTGCCAGCAGCTTGGCCAGGCTGACTAACTATGGCTACACCTTC. The rearrangement links TRBV5-5 to TRBJ1-2, with D uncertain. The CDR3 has 15 residues. Germline CDR1 SGHKS, CDR2 YYEKEE (reference sequence). V gave up 0 bases and J gave up 0 bases, with 9 bases separating them.

This clone showed up many times. The rearrangement uses TRBV7-8 and TRBJ2-3; 15 bases map to TRBD2. This CDR3 comprises 17 residues. Germline values: CDR1 SGHVS, CDR2 FQNEAQ. V lost 2 bases and J lost 4; bases outside the gene matches: 4. The CDR3, as DNA: TGTGCCAGCAGCTTAATAGGACTAGCGGGGGGGCCAGATACGCAGTATTTT. It translates to CASSLIGLAGGPDTQYF.

The chain links TRBV6-5 to TRBJ2-7; 8 nucleotides agree with TRBD1. Germline assignment: CDR1 MNHEY and CDR2 SVGAGI. This CDR3 region has 15 residues. Trimming at V came to 5 bases and at J to 4 bases, leaving 10 bases not matched to a gene. CDR3 in DNA: TGTGCCAGCAGTCCCCACCCCAGGGGGCGGTACGAGCAGTACTTC. Residues: CASSPHPRGRYEQYF.

This clone has only one observation. This sequence joins TRBV2 and TRBJ1-1; TRBD1 matches at 7 bases. The V gene end was trimmed by 1 base and the J gene end by 5 bases; junction bases not matched to a gene: 7. The length of the CDR3 is 15 residues. CDR1 is SNHLY, CDR2 FYNNEI, per germline. The CDR3: CASSEGFRGKTEAFF. Here the CDR3 DNA reads TGTGCCAGCAGTGAAGGATTCAGGGGGAAGACTGAAGCTTTCTTT.

This rearrangement joins TRBV4-1 to TRBJ1-6; 10 bases are a match to TRBD1. The germline gives CDR1 MGHRA, CDR2 YSYEKL. V lost 1 base, J lost 4 bases, and 4 bases stayed unmatched. The CDR3 extends over 17 amino acids. CDR3: CASSQVGTGDYNSPLHF. The CDR3, as DNA: TGCGCCAGCAGCCAAGTTGGGACAGGGGATTATAATTCACCCCTCCACTTT.

This chain uses TRBV20-1 with TRBJ2-7; no clear D. The CDR3 consists of 13 residues. Germline assignment: CDR1 DFQATT and CDR2 SNEGSKA (reference sequence). V was cut by 3 bases and J by 4 bases, with 13 bases left in between. The CDR3 sequence: CSASGSYRYEQYF. The CDR3 DNA reads TGCAGTGCTAGTGGTAGCTATAGGTACGAGCAGTACTTC.

This clone was found many times. The V gene is TRBV5-1, the J gene TRBJ2-6; 7 bases fit TRBD2. V dropped 4 bases and J dropped 0; count of bases not matched to a gene: 7. Per the germline V gene, CDR1 is SGHRS and CDR2 is YFSETQ. The length of the CDR3 is 17 residues. For the CDR3, the DNA is TGCGCCAGCAGCCCAAGTATAGCGGGCTCTGGGGCCAACGTCCTGACTTTC. Amino acid sequence: CASSPSIAGSGANVLTF.

The V gene is TRBV5-1, the J gene TRBJ2-6; no clear D. Germline assignment: CDR1 SGHRS and CDR2 YFSETQ. CDR3 length: 17 amino acids. The germline V and J ends were trimmed by 2 bases and 0 bases, with 12 bases remaining between them. CDR3 coding DNA: TGCGCCAGCAGCTTTGCTACGATGAGCTCTGGGGCCAACGTCCTGACTTTC. Its translation is CASSFATMSSGANVLTF.

J is TRBJ2-3 and V is TRBV15, with TRBD1 identical over 7 bases. Trimming removed 3 bases from V and 3 bases from J; junction bases left unmatched: 6. This CDR3 comprises 15 residues. Looked up from germline, CDR1 is LNHNV and CDR2 is YYDKDF (reference sequence). As DNA, the CDR3 is TGTGCCACCAGCAGGGGGCAGGGGGTGACAGATACGCAGTATTTT. It encodes CATSRGQGVTDTQYF.

The DNA of the CDR3 is TGTGCCACCAGTGACACAATTTGGACTAGCGGGAGACCCGGGGAGCTGTTTTTT. Translated, it gives CATSDTIWTSGRPGELFF. The V and J genes are TRBV24-1 and TRBJ2-2, with TRBD2 matching 13 bases. The V gene's germline CDR1 is KGHDR and CDR2 SFDVKD. The CDR3 is 18 residues long. The V and J ends lost 4 bases and 6 bases, in that order; junction bases with no gene match: 10.

As concerns this clone: The junction departs from germline at one end; a sequencing error may be responsible. The genes are TRBV4-3 and TRBJ2-1, with 13 nucleotides matching TRBD2. Germline V lookup: CDR1 LGHNA, CDR2 YSLEER. The CDR3 has 18 residues. CDR3 nucleotides: TGCGCCAGCAGCCAACAGACTAGCGGGAGGCCCAACTACAATAAGCAGTTCTTC. Its translation: CASSQQTSGRPNYNKQFF.

The chain links TRBV27 to TRBJ2-1; 10 nucleotides line up with TRBD2. J lost 16 bases, V lost 3 bases, and 12 bases had no gene match. The CDR3 covers 14 residues. CDR1 and CDR2 (germline): MNHEY, SMNVEV (reference sequence). The CDR3: CASSFRASGGRAFF. Here the CDR3 DNA reads TGTGCCAGCAGTTTTAGAGCTAGCGGGGGCCGGGCATTCTTC.

The chain is built from TRBV19 and TRBJ1-5, with TRBD1 matching over 7 bases. V gave up 5 bases and J gave up 4 bases; unmatched junction bases: 5. Germline assignment: CDR1 LNHDA and CDR2 SQIVND (reference sequence). The CDR3 totals 14 residues. CDR3 DNA sequence: TGTGCCAGTAGTGTCCGGGACAGAAATCAGCCCCAGCATTTT. Translating it yields CASSVRDRNQPQHF. The variable domain in full, with the rest retrieved from reference TRBV19 and TRBJ1-5, is DGGITQSPKYLFRKEGQNVTLSCEQNLNHDAMYWYRQDPGQGLRLIYYSQIVNDFQKGDIAEGYSVSREKKESFPLTVTSAQKNPTAFYLCASSVRDRNQPQHFGDGTRLSIL.

This sequence joins TRBV3-1 (or the pseudogene TRBV3-2) and TRBJ2-4; D remains unclear. CDR1 and CDR2 from the germline V gene are LGHDT and YNNKEL (reference sequence). The CDR3 is made up of 15 amino acids. The V end was cut by 4 bases, the J end by 2 bases, with 12 bases between. The CDR3 reads CASSLDEVPKNIQYF. The CDR3 DNA reads as TGTGCCAGCAGCCTCGACGAGGTGCCCAAAAACATTCAGTACTTC.

The chain joins TRBV7-2 to TRBJ1-3; 9 bases fit TRBD1. This CDR3 is 15 amino acids long. With V trimmed by 5 bases and J by 6 bases, 8 bases remained unmatched. CDR1 is SGHTA and CDR2 is FQGNSA in the germline V gene. This CDR3 is CASSPRQGGENTIYF. The CDR3 DNA reads TGTGCCAGCAGCCCCAGACAGGGGGGAGAAAACACCATATATTTT.

This chain uses TRBV5-1 with TRBJ1-1; no definite D call. The CDR3 is 13 amino acids. Germline V CDR1 and CDR2: SGHRS, YFSETQ. Deletions cut 2 bases from V and 2 bases from J, with 7 bases between. The CDR3 loop is CASSFEENTEAFF. CDR3 in DNA: TGCGCCAGCAGCTTTGAGGAAAACACTGAAGCTTTCTTT.